This is a list of T cell receptor beta chains from one sample in a study of T cells in Graves' hyperthyroidism and ophthalmopathy. Each CDR3 protein is one row after TCRdb ran MiXCR on the multiplex PCR reads. This table has hundreds of thousands of distinct CDR3 sequences, roughly 15% appearing once. Sequencing was carried out using blood. The receptors were gathered from a woman in her fifties or sixties with Graves' ophthalmopathy. The CDR3 runs from the conserved cysteine through the conserved F or W. Each record gives: V gene, clone size, J gene, D gene, CDR3 DNA, CDR3 protein. The D gene is left open where the match is weak. Not all rows give a size; the values are once, few, many and, for expanded clones, a class.

V gene: TRBV5-1
clone size: few
J gene: TRBJ1-1
D gene: NA
CDR3 DNA: TGCGCCAGCAGCTTGGAATCCCGGAACACTGAAGCTTTCTTT
CDR3 protein: CASSLESRNTEAFF

V gene: TRBV28
clone size: many
J gene: TRBJ2-1
D gene: NA
CDR3 DNA: TGTGCCAGCAGTCCCATTGGGTATGAGCAGTTCTTC
CDR3 protein: CASSPIGYEQFF

V gene: TRBV12-3/TRBV12-4
clone size: few
J gene: TRBJ2-3
D gene: NA
CDR3 DNA: TGTGCCAGCAGTGACACTGGCGACACAGATACGCAGTATTTT
CDR3 protein: CASSDTGDTDTQYF

V gene: TRBV4-2
clone size: many
J gene: TRBJ1-2
D gene: NA
CDR3 DNA: TGTGCCAGCAGCCAAGACCCGGACGATAATGGCTACACCTTC
CDR3 protein: CASSQDPDDNGYTF

V gene: TRBV11-1
clone size: many
J gene: TRBJ2-4
D gene: NA
CDR3 DNA: TGTGCCAGCAGCCCAACCCCCCTGCGGGGTTGGCAGGGGGCCAAAAACATTCAGTACTTC
CDR3 protein: CASSPTPLRGWQGAKNIQYF

V gene: TRBV15
clone size: NA
J gene: TRBJ2-5
D gene: TRBD1
CDR3 DNA: TGTGCCACCAGCGAGGACAGGGCGTCGGGGGAGACCCAGTACTTC
CDR3 protein: CATSEDRASGETQYF

V gene: TRBV19
clone size: NA
J gene: TRBJ1-2
D gene: TRBD1
CDR3 DNA: TGTGCCAGCGCCCCCGACAGGGCTGGGGGCTACACCTTC
CDR3 protein: CASAPDRAGGYTF

V gene: TRBV10-3
clone size: many
J gene: TRBJ2-7
D gene: NA
CDR3 DNA: TGTGCCATCAGTGAGACGGCGGGGGAGCAGTACTTC
CDR3 protein: CAISETAGEQYF

V gene: TRBV18
clone size: many
J gene: TRBJ2-7
D gene: TRBD2
CDR3 DNA: TGTGCCAGCTCACTCCTGACTAGCGGGCTCTCCTACGAGCAGTACTTC
CDR3 protein: CASSLLTSGLSYEQYF

V gene: TRBV9
clone size: many
J gene: TRBJ2-5
D gene: NA
CDR3 DNA: TGTGCCAGCAGCGTCACCAGCTTAGAGACCCAGTACTTC
CDR3 protein: CASSVTSLETQYF

V gene: TRBV6-1
clone size: few
J gene: TRBJ2-3
D gene: NA
CDR3 DNA: TGTGCCAGCAGTGTAGGGAGGAATACGCAGTATTTT
CDR3 protein: CASSVGRNTQYF

V gene: TRBV28
clone size: NA
J gene: TRBJ2-7
D gene: NA
CDR3 DNA: TGTGCCAGCAGTCCGGCCGAAATTTCCTCCTACGAGCAGTACTTC
CDR3 protein: CASSPAEISSYEQYF

V gene: TRBV7-9
clone size: NA
J gene: TRBJ2-1
D gene: TRBD1
CDR3 DNA: TGTGCCAGCTCCCTATCAGGGGGCGTGAATGAGCAGTTCTTC
CDR3 protein: CASSLSGGVNEQFF

V gene: TRBV2
clone size: NA
J gene: TRBJ2-1
D gene: TRBD1
CDR3 DNA: TGTGCCAGCAAACCCGGGACAGGGGGCCACGACAATGAGCAGTTCTTC
CDR3 protein: CASKPGTGGHDNEQFF

V gene: TRBV5-5
clone size: many
J gene: TRBJ1-1
D gene: NA
CDR3 DNA: TGTGCCAGCAGCTTGGTTGGTGACACTGAAGCTTTCTTT
CDR3 protein: CASSLVGDTEAFF

V gene: TRBV27
clone size: many
J gene: TRBJ2-7
D gene: NA
CDR3 DNA: TGTGCCAGCAGCTCCGGGACTGCCAGGGGCGAGCAGTACTTC
CDR3 protein: CASSSGTARGEQYF

V gene: TRBV27
clone size: NA
J gene: TRBJ2-1
D gene: TRBD2
CDR3 DNA: TGTGCCAGCAGTTTAGGGTGGGGGACTAGCGGGGACAATGAGCAGTTCTTC
CDR3 protein: CASSLGWGTSGDNEQFF

V gene: TRBV11-2
clone size: many
J gene: TRBJ2-7
D gene: TRBD1
CDR3 DNA: TGTGCCAGCAGCTCACAACTTAACAGCCCAGGGGGCCCTACCTACGAGCAGTACTTC
CDR3 protein: CASSSQLNSPGGPTYEQYF

V gene: TRBV4-1
clone size: NA
J gene: TRBJ2-7
D gene: NA
CDR3 DNA: TGCGCCAGCAGCGCACCAGAGGCCTACGAGCAGTACTTC
CDR3 protein: CASSAPEAYEQYF

V gene: TRBV2
clone size: few
J gene: TRBJ1-5
D gene: NA
CDR3 DNA: TGTGCCAGCAGGGAAAGACAGTTTCAGCCCCAGCATTTT
CDR3 protein: CASRERQFQPQHF

V gene: TRBV6-1
clone size: many
J gene: TRBJ2-7
D gene: NA
CDR3 DNA: TGTGCCAGCACCACCAGAACCTACGAGCAGTACTTC
CDR3 protein: CASTTRTYEQYF

V gene: TRBV28
clone size: many
J gene: TRBJ2-1
D gene: TRBD2
CDR3 DNA: TGTGCCAGCAGTTTCCTAGCGGGAGGTTTCAATGAGCAGTTCTTC
CDR3 protein: CASSFLAGGFNEQFF

V gene: TRBV27
clone size: NA
J gene: TRBJ2-6
D gene: NA
CDR3 DNA: TGTGCCAGCAGTTCCCACCCCCCTGAGGCCAACGTCCTGACTTTC
CDR3 protein: CASSSHPPEANVLTF

V gene: TRBV20-1
clone size: many
J gene: TRBJ1-1
D gene: NA
CDR3 DNA: TGCAGTGCTAATCAGGGCAGGGCCACTGAAGCTTTCTTT
CDR3 protein: CSANQGRATEAFF

V gene: TRBV18
clone size: NA
J gene: TRBJ2-1
D gene: TRBD2
CDR3 DNA: TGTGCCAGCTCACCGCCGGGACTAGCGGGAGTGGGTGAGCAGTTCTTC
CDR3 protein: CASSPPGLAGVGEQFF

V gene: TRBV18
clone size: NA
J gene: TRBJ1-4
D gene: NA
CDR3 DNA: TGTGCCAGCTCACCGTTTACAACTAATGAAAAACTGTTTTTT
CDR3 protein: CASSPFTTNEKLFF

V gene: TRBV20-1
clone size: NA
J gene: TRBJ2-2
D gene: TRBD2
CDR3 DNA: TGCAGTGCAGCTGGACTAGTCGAGGCCGGGGAGCTGTTTTTT
CDR3 protein: CSAAGLVEAGELFF

V gene: TRBV11-2
clone size: once
J gene: TRBJ1-2
D gene: NA
CDR3 DNA: TGTGCCAGCAGCCTAAGGGGGGAGACTAACTATGGCTACACCTTC
CDR3 protein: CASSLRGETNYGYTF

V gene: TRBV29-1
clone size: few
J gene: TRBJ1-2
D gene: NA
CDR3 DNA: TGCAGCGTTGAGTCGGGGGAAGACGGCTATGGCTACACCTTC
CDR3 protein: CSVESGEDGYGYTF

V gene: TRBV20-1
clone size: many
J gene: TRBJ2-1
D gene: TRBD2
CDR3 DNA: TGCAGTGCTAGAGATTTAGGACTAGCGGGAGTCAATGAGCAGTTCTTC
CDR3 protein: CSARDLGLAGVNEQFF

V gene: TRBV6-5
clone size: many
J gene: TRBJ2-7
D gene: NA
CDR3 DNA: TGTGCCAGCAGTTACTCGTTCAGGGGTCCCTACGAGCAGTACTTC
CDR3 protein: CASSYSFRGPYEQYF

V gene: TRBV30
clone size: NA
J gene: TRBJ2-3
D gene: NA
CDR3 DNA: TGTGCCTGGAGTGTACAGGGCACAGATACGCAGTATTTT
CDR3 protein: CAWSVQGTDTQYF

V gene: TRBV19
clone size: NA
J gene: TRBJ1-4
D gene: NA
CDR3 DNA: TGTGCCAGTAGTTCAACAGCAGCAACTAATGAAAAACTGTTTTTT
CDR3 protein: CASSSTAATNEKLFF

V gene: TRBV7-2
clone size: NA
J gene: TRBJ2-3
D gene: NA
CDR3 DNA: TGTGCCAGCAGCTTACGAGGGAATCCAGATACGCAGTATTTT
CDR3 protein: CASSLRGNPDTQYF

V gene: TRBV29-1
clone size: NA
J gene: TRBJ2-1
D gene: NA
CDR3 DNA: TGCAGCGCTTCTTCGACTCTTCCCTACAATGAGCAGTTCTTC
CDR3 protein: CSASSTLPYNEQFF

V gene: TRBV7-3
clone size: NA
J gene: TRBJ2-3
D gene: TRBD2
CDR3 DNA: TGTGCCAGCAGCTTGGGCGGGAGGTCGGATACGCAGTATTTT
CDR3 protein: CASSLGGRSDTQYF

V gene: TRBV30
clone size: NA
J gene: TRBJ1-2
D gene: NA
CDR3 DNA: TGTGCCTGGACCGGGACTATGGGTGGCTACACCTTC
CDR3 protein: CAWTGTMGGYTF

V gene: TRBV20-1
clone size: many
J gene: TRBJ1-1
D gene: NA
CDR3 DNA: TGCAGTGCTTCCGATGGGGCAGGGTCGAACACTGAAGCTTTCTTT
CDR3 protein: CSASDGAGSNTEAFF

V gene: TRBV5-1
clone size: few
J gene: TRBJ2-2
D gene: NA
CDR3 DNA: TGCCCCAGCAGCTTGTTTGGGGCAGACACCGGGGAGCTGTTTTTT
CDR3 protein: CPSSLFGADTGELFF

V gene: TRBV12-3/TRBV12-4
clone size: many
J gene: TRBJ2-3
D gene: NA
CDR3 DNA: TGTGCCAGCAGCCCGATTGCCGTTAGACTCACAGATACGCAGTATTTT
CDR3 protein: CASSPIAVRLTDTQYF

V gene: TRBV5-1
clone size: NA
J gene: TRBJ2-6
D gene: TRBD2
CDR3 DNA: TGCGCCAGCACCCTGGGGAGGGCTGGGGCCAACGTCCTGACTTTC
CDR3 protein: CASTLGRAGANVLTF

V gene: TRBV5-1
clone size: many
J gene: TRBJ2-7
D gene: TRBD1
CDR3 DNA: TGCGCCAGTAACGGACAGGACCTTCCCTACGAGCAGTACTTC
CDR3 protein: CASNGQDLPYEQYF

V gene: TRBV19
clone size: few
J gene: TRBJ2-2
D gene: NA
CDR3 DNA: TGTGCCAGTATGGGACGGAACACCGGGGAGCTGTTTTTT
CDR3 protein: CASMGRNTGELFF

V gene: TRBV28
clone size: many
J gene: TRBJ1-5
D gene: TRBD1
CDR3 DNA: TGTGCCAGCAGTCTCACCGGGACAGGGGGCGATCAGCCCCAGCATTTT
CDR3 protein: CASSLTGTGGDQPQHF

V gene: TRBV10-3
clone size: many
J gene: TRBJ2-7
D gene: NA
CDR3 DNA: TGTGCCATCAGGAAGGGGGGAGATCCAGTCTACGAGCAGTACTTC
CDR3 protein: CAIRKGGDPVYEQYF